This T cell receptor beta chain was identified in a study of blood T cell repertoires in COVID-19. CDR1 KGHDR and CDR2 SFDVKD come from the germline V gene. This CDR3 comprises 16 residues. J gave up 6 bases and V 3 bases, and 9 bases lay outside the gene matches. Method: immunoSEQ multiplex PCR; TCRdb's copy keeps in-frame clones and lacks some. The table includes more than 200,000 clones, roughly 90% detected once. The sequencing sample was made of peripheral blood. This clonotype was obtained from a woman aged 45-60 years with acute or convalescent COVID-19. V is TRBV24-1 and J is TRBJ2-1; TRBD2 aligns across 8 bases. The chain's CDR3 is CATSDAGTSFGNEQFF. CDR3 nucleotide sequence: TGTGCCACCAGTGATGCCGGGACTAGTTTCGGCAATGAGCAGTTCTTC.